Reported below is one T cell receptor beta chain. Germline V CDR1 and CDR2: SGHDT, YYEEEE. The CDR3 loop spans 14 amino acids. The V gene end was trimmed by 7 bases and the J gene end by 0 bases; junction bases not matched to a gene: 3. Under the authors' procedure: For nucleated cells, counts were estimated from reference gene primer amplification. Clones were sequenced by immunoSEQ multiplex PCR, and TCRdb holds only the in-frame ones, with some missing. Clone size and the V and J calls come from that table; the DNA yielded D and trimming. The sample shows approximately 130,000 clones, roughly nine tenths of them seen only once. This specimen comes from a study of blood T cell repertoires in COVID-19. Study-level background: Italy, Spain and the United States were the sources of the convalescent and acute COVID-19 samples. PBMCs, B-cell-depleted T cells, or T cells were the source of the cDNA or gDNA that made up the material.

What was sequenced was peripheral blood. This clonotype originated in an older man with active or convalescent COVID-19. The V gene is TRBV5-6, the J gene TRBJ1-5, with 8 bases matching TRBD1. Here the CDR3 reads CASEGQDSNQPQHF. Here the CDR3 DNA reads TGTGCCAGCGAGGGACAGGATAGCAATCAGCCCCAGCATTTT.